This entry is about one TCR beta chain. Its binding antigen is unknown. The data were taken from a study of cytomegalovirus exposure and HLA in healthy donors (TCRdb year 2017). Background for the entire study: According to an earlier analysis of a few hundred of the donors, about 179 million T cells yielded some 110 million unique TCR beta sequences and 276 Gb of sequence data. An early release covering roughly 600 HLA-typed donors comprised 300 to 350 gigabases of sequencing data and tens of millions of unique TCR sequences. The genetic ancestry cluster associated with self-reported Caucasian donors included roughly 84% of the 350 to 500 genotyped donors. The study aimed to test whether signatures of past pathogen exposure could be identified by cataloging public T cell receptors. The T cell repertoires of under 700 subjects were profiled by immunosequencing and related to cytomegalovirus serostatus. In addition to the first cohort of roughly 700 subjects, a separate validation cohort of approximately 130 different subjects was used. To predict cytomegalovirus infection status, the study combined high-throughput TCR immunosequencing, statistical association of individual TCRs with disease status, and machine learning. A later analysis re-examined previously published TCR beta repertoires from about 670 donors and added high-resolution HLA genotyping to investigate patterns of TCR occurrence. In the later analysis, no new phenotypic data were used to find candidate immune exposures; instead, reliance was placed on TCR beta sequences and their occurrence across donors. An earlier analysis of some 500 of the donors applied high-throughput TCR beta sequencing to assess whether each TCR beta V gene segment acted as functional or pseudogenic. Donor age, sex, ethnicity and CMV serostatus were collected together with the repertoire data. A later genetic analysis used genome-wide SNP genotypes for about 65% of the roughly 700 donors, treating that subset as a discovery cohort. Every repertoire in the discovery cohort had been generated on one and the same sequencing platform. Class I and class II HLA loci were covered by the typing at four-digit resolution. Typing coverage differed by locus: A, B, C, DRB1 and DQB1 were typed in roughly 629-630 donors, DQA1 in about 560, DPA1 in around 580, and DPB1 in about 450. About five DR-DQ haplotypes were treated as single units for association and clustering because of strong linkage in the cohort. On average, 235,054 unique TCR beta nucleotide sequences were sequenced per donor among some 430 genotyped donors of the cohort, with approximately 18% of those sequences being non-productive.

In total, roughly 670 healthy bone marrow donors made up the cohort. Cohort members were all nominally healthy when sampled, although unrecorded immune exposures were likely present. The donor was CMV seronegative and was included in the group of a few hundred seronegative cohort members. A peripheral blood sample was provided by each donor, and peripheral blood mononuclear cells were used for TCR beta sequencing. Genomic DNA extraction from the blood cell samples was performed with the Qiagen DNeasy Blood Extraction Kit. For CDR1 and CDR2, the germline V gene lists KGHSH and LQKENI. The V end loses 1 base and the J end loses 3 bases, and a stretch of 18 bases separates them. The CDR3, from cysteine to phenylalanine, totals 18 residues. Just CDR3 DNA is preserved here, 54 bases in frame from base 1. Points the paper makes about the study in general: The authors suggested that the approach could potentially be extended to other disease states and immunological phenotypes. Assigning TCR associations to individual alleles was difficult when HLA alleles, especially DR and DQ, strongly co-occurred. Approximately 16 rarely observed V segments, including chromosome 9 orphons, were excluded from the earlier analysis of about 500 of the donors because counts were too low. Across donors, most TCR sequences were observed very rarely, whereas some public TCRs were present in many individuals. At a false discovery rate of 0.05, a later analysis linked some 18,000 TCR beta sequences to specific HLA alleles. The classifier was reported to diagnose cytomegalovirus status with high specificity and sensitivity in both the original and validation cohorts. The study gave a list of under 200 TCR beta chains associated with cytomegalovirus. Immune exposure information for the cohort was limited to CMV serostatus. According to a later analysis, most CMV-associated TCR beta chains appeared to be HLA-restricted, and the HLA associations seemed to be driven largely by CMV exposure. Correlated functional status among segregating V segments might be attributable to linkage disequilibrium, but an unknown experimental factor could not be ruled out. Roughly uniform sequencing depth across donors was assumed in presence/absence analyses, although this assumption may not hold. The 87-base-pair reads could not distinguish some IMGT-functional V segments, including TRBV6-2 and TRBV6-3, so those segments were excluded. Three of the identified cytomegalovirus-associated TCR beta chains were confirmed in vitro to be specific for cytomegalovirus antigens. A group of highly shared sequence variants was considered likely to be a technical artifact of the sequencing pipeline. In a later analysis, several top co-occurrence clusters were reported to appear linked to parvovirus B19, influenza, CMV and Epstein-Barr virus. According to a later genetic analysis, donors in an Asian-associated ancestry cluster had fewer N-insertions in productive TCRs than the approximately 610-donor mean. A later analysis found that HLA-associated TCR beta chains were more clonally expanded and had lower generation probabilities than equally common non-associated chains. A later analysis found that TCR association rates varied across HLA loci, with DRB1 alleles showing the most associated TCRs and HLA-C alleles the fewest. This cohort had only TCR beta chains sequenced, and the lack of alpha or paired-chain data limited which features could be detected. Because HLA typing was missing for some donors at each locus, association tests included only the typed subset. In an earlier analysis of a few hundred of the donors, most TCR beta V segments were observed in productive rearrangements about 90% or about 30% of the time, broadly matching IMGT annotations. A later genetic analysis associated a missense DCLRE1C variant with V-gene and J-gene trimming of TCR beta chains, and an independent cohort replicated the association. A further reported finding was that TCR beta sequences accurately predicted the HLA-A and HLA-B alleles for most subjects in the first cohort.

Library preparation used the immunoSEQ multiplex PCR assay. The multiplex PCR relied on a mix of 60 forward primers for TCR Vbeta segments and 13 reverse primers for TCR Jbeta segments. The CDR3 region of rearranged TCR beta genes was amplified from genomic DNA with a multiplex PCR assay. The amplified TCR beta libraries were sequenced on the Illumina HiSeq System as 87-base-pair reads. Under the source paper's analysis protocol: A later analysis counted about 80 million unique TCR beta chains across the 600 to 850 repertoires, and roughly 10 million of these chains were shared by at least two donors. To remove PCR and sequencing errors, raw reads were error-corrected and collapsed into unique sequences using a nearest-neighbor algorithm that merged closely related sequences. To assign V, D and J gene segments, CDR3 sequences were aligned to IMGT reference sequences. For a sequence to be retained, at least a six-nucleotide match to both a V gene segment and a J gene segment was required. Rearrangements were called productive when the CDR3 lacked stop codons and stayed in frame with V and J; all others were non-productive. Following IMGT convention, CDR3 was defined as the stretch from the second conserved V-encoded cysteine up to the conserved J-encoded phenylalanine. In an earlier analysis of around 600 of the donors, sequences lacking an unambiguous match to a single V gene segment were excluded. An earlier analysis of fewer than 650 of the donors classified V segments as functional when productive rearrangements were above 56.7% and as segregating when the standard deviation between donors was above 5%. A statistical classification framework was developed to diagnose cytomegalovirus status using the catalog of TCR beta chain sequences. V and J gene assignment, in a later analysis, came from comparing TCR nucleotide sequences with IMGT/GENE-DB human TR gene sequences. Using the TCRdist pipeline, a later analysis assigned CDR3 sequences along with most-parsimonious VDJ recombination scenarios. In a later analysis, each TCR beta chain was defined by its CDR3 amino acid sequence together with its V-gene family, and reads lacking a unique V-gene family were excluded. In a later analysis, 450 to 600 highly shared, low-generation-probability nucleotide sequences were removed to address suspected cross-contamination and a sequencing artifact. In a later analysis, a clonal expansion index was calculated for each public chain from normalized within-repertoire ranks of inferred template counts. Generation probabilities in a later analysis came from a VDJ recombination model fitted to out-of-frame rearrangements, and those results were checked against IGoR. In a later analysis, TCR-TCR, TCR-HLA and TCR-CMV co-occurrence was scored with hypergeometric tests, and a repertoire-size bias correction was applied to TCR pairs. A later analysis estimated false discovery rates by permuting HLA or CMV assignments 20 times. In a later analysis, co-occurring TCRs were grouped using DBSCAN, with TCRdist sequence similarity added in when clustering inside HLA-allele-positive subsets. Co-occurrence clustering excluded repertoires with fewer than 30,000 or more than 120,000 public chains, plus five with anomalous nucleotide sharing. The table was pulled from immuneACCESS by TCRdb, which kept in-frame rearrangements only. Such tables lose some clones; where checked, under half of the loss comes from unresolved V genes, and the rest has no known cause. V, J and clone size reflect that table, while D and trimming were determined from the DNA. The table of this sample itemizes approximately 120,000 clones. The ten most abundant clones make up more than 1% of the sample.

The TCR was taken from a young man in good health and CMV-seronegative. Sequenced input: PBMCs. The rearrangement joined TRBV18 to TRBJ2-2, with TRBD2 perhaps the D gene, on 6 matching bases. Read as DNA, the sequence is TGTGCCAGCTCACCACGATCCATGGGGGGACCGGACACCGGGGAGCTGTTTTTT. It is translated as CASSPRSMGGPDTGELFF.